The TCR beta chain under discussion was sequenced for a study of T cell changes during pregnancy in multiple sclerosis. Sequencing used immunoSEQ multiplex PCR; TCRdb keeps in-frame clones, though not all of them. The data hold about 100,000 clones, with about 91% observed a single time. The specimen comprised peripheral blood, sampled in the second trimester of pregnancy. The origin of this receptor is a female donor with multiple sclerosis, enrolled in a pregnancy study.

Here the CDR3 reads CASYGGLAYNEQFF. Written as DNA, the CDR3 is TGTGCCAGCTACGGCGGGCTCGCCTACAATGAGCAGTTCTTC. This sequence joins TRBV28 and TRBJ2-1, with D perhaps matching TRBD2 (5 bases). V was clipped by 8 bases and J by 2 bases, with 13 bases between them. Germline values: CDR1 MDHEN, CDR2 SYDVKM. This CDR3 has 14 amino acids.